This T cell receptor beta chain was identified during a study of graft-versus-host responses after intestinal transplantation. V lost 0 bases and J 0 bases, leaving 13 bases between the germline ends. The CDR3 extends over 17 amino acids. Germline CDR1 SGHKS, CDR2 YYEKEE (reference sequence). The table came from immunoSEQ multiplex PCR; TCRdb's copy has only in-frame clones and leaves some out. The table lists 43,000 or so clones, over 85% of them singletons, with more than 1.5% in the top ten. Sample: PBMCs, taken approximately 350 days after intestinal transplant. The TCR comes from a human patient who received an intestinal transplant, so some T cells may come from the graft donor. The rearrangement links TRBV5-5 to TRBJ1-3; unclear D gene. In DNA form, the CDR3 reads TGTGCCAGCAGCTTGGAAGGGCCAGGCTACTCTGGAAACACCATATATTTT. Translated: CASSLEGPGYSGNTIYF.